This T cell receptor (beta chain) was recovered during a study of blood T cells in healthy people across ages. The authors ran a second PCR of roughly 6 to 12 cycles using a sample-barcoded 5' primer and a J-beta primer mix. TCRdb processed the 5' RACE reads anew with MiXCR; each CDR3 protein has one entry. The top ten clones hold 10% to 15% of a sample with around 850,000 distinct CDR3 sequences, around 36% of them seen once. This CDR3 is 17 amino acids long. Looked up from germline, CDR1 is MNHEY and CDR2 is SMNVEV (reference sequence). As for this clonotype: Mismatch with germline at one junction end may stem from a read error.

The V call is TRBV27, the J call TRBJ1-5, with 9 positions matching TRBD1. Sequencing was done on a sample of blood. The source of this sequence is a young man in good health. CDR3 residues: CASSLSGATGGAQPRHF. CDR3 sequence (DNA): TGTGCCAGCAGTTTATCCGGAGCGACAGGGGGGGCTCAGCCCCGGCATTTT.